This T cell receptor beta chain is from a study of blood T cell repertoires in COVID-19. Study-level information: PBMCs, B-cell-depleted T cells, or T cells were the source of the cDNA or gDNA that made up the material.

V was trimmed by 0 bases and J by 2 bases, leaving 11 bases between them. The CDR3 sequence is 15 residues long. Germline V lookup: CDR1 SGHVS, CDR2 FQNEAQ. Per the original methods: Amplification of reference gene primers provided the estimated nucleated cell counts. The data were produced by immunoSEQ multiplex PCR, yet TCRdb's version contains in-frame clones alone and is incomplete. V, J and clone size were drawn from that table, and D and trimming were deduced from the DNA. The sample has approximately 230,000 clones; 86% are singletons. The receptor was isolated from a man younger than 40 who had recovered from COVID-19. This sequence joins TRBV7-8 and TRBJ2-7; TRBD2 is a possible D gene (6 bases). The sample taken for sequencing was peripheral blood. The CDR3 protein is CASSLAGLHAYEQYF. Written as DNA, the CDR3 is TGTGCCAGCAGCTTAGCGGGACTCCACGCCTACGAGCAGTACTTC. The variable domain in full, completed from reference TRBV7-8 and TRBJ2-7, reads GAGVSQSPRYKVAKRGQDVALRCDPISGHVSLFWYQQALGQGPEFLTYFQNEAQLDKSGLPSDRFFAERPEGSVSTLKIQRTQQEDSAVYLCASSLAGLHAYEQYFGPGTRLTVT.